This T cell receptor (beta chain) was sequenced for a study of vaccination and CD4 T cells after COVID-19. About the study: The post-COVID sampling time was a median 101 days after diagnosis, ranging from 35 to 161. The study, taken as a whole, reports: Median SARS-CoV-2-reactive clonotype numbers went from around 20 to 38; this increase was not significant.

The treatment here: roughly 10-day PBMC culture with coronavirus spike peptide pools or control peptides (ViraFEST assay). PBMC cultures, at 1.5 million to 2.5 million cells per well, received approximately 10 IU/ml IL-2 and approximately 10 ug/ml peptide pools. Sequencing of DNA taken from cultured CD4+ T cells relied on the Oncomine TCR Beta short-read assay. TCRdb re-analysed the PCR reads in MiXCR, keeping a single row per CDR3 protein. The data show about 13,000 distinct CDR3 sequences, with approximately 57% seen just once and more than 13% held by the top ten. Regarding this clonotype: What it recognizes is unknown.

Germline CDR1 is DFQATT and CDR2 is SNEGSKA (reference sequence). This CDR3 has 14 amino acids. V lost 3 bases, J lost 5 bases, and 13 bases lay in between. The clonotype comes from a human donor who had recovered from COVID-19. Material: CD4+ T cells from blood, cultured in vitro. The chain links TRBV20-1 to TRBJ2-2; possibly TRBD2 for D (6 bases). The CDR3 nucleotides read TGCAGTGCTAGGGGTAGCGGAGGAACCGGGGAGCTGTTTTTT. This translates into CSARGSGGTGELFF.